This T cell receptor (beta chain) was profiled in a study of shared clonotypes between healthy human individuals. Study as a whole: Donors, aged 18 to 49, were a couple of women and a few men.

The repertoire was sequenced with immunoSEQ multiplex PCR; TCRdb's copy has only in-frame clones and lacks some. The sample records roughly 2.5 million clones, roughly 92% being singletons. This CDR3 has 12 residues. The germline V gene encodes CDR1 SGHNT and CDR2 YENEEA. Trimming removed 6 bases from V and 4 bases from J, with 10 bases in between. The sequencing input was naive CD4+ T cells sorted from blood. As to subset: CD45RA+ positively selected. V gene TRBV11-3 combines with J gene TRBJ2-7, with D possibly being TRBD2 (6 bases). The source of this sequence is a young man in good health. CDR3 residues: CASSPGGYEQYF. CDR3 sequence (DNA): TGTGCCAGCAGTCCCGGGGGTTACGAGCAGTACTTC.